This T cell receptor beta chain was identified in a study of shared clonotypes between healthy human individuals. This CDR3 is 15 amino acids long. The germline V gene has CDR1 MNHNS and CDR2 SASEGT. With 3 bases removed from V and 1 base from J, the gap between germline ends came to 12 bases. DNA at about 210 ng, tens of thousands of T cell genomes, went into sorted-subset replicate PCRs. Libraries were prepared by immunoSEQ multiplex PCR; TCRdb keeps only in-frame clonotypes and omits some of them. The sample yields approximately 980,000 clones, approximately 80% seen once. The sequence was collected from a man younger than 30 in good health. This chain joins TRBV6-1 and TRBJ2-5; D not resolved. The sequenced sample was memory CD4+ T cells sorted from blood. As to subset: CD45RA-negative fraction. CDR3: CASSERIGCQETQYF. DNA for the CDR3: TGTGCCAGCAGTGAGAGAATAGGGTGCCAAGAGACCCAGTACTTC.